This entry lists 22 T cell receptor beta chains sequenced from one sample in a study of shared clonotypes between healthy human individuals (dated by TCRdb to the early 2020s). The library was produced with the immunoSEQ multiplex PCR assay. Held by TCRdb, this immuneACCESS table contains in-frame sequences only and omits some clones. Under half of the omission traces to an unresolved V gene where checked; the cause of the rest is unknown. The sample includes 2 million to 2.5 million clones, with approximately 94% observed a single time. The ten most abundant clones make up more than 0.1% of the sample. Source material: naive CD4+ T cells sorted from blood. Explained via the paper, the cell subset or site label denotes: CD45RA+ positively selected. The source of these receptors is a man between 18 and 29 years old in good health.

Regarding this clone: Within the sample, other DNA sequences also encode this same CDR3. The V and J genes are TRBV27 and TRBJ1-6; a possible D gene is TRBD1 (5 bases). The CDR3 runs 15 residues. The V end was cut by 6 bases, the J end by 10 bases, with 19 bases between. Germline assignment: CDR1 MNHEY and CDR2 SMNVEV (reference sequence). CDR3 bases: TGTGCCAGCAGCTCCGGGCAGGGTTTGGGATCACCCCTCCACTTT. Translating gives CASSSGQGLGSPLHF.

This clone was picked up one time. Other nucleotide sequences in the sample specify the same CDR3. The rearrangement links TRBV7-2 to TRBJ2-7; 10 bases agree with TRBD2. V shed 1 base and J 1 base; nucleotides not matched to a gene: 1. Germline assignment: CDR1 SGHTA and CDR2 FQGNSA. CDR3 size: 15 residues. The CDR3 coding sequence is TGTGCCAGCAGCTTAGTAGCGGGAGGTTCCTACGAGCAGTACTTC. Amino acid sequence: CASSLVAGGSYEQYF.

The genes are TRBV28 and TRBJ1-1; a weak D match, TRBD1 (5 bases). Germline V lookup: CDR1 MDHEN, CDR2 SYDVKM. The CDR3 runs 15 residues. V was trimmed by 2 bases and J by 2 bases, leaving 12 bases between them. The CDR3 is CASSLGTLGNTEAFF. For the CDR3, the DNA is TGTGCCAGCAGTTTAGGGACCCTCGGAAACACTGAAGCTTTCTTT.

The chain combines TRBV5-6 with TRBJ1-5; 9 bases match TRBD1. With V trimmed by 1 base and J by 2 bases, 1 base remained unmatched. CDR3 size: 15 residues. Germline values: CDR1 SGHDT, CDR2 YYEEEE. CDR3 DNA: TGTGCCAGCAGCTTGTGGGACAGGGGCAATCAGCCCCAGCATTTT. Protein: CASSLWDRGNQPQHF.

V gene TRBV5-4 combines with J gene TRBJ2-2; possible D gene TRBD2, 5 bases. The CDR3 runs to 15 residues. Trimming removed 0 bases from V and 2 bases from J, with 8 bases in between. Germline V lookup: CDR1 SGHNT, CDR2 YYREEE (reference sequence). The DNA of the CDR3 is TGTGCCAGCAGCTTGGCCGGGGAAAACACCGGGGAGCTGTTTTTT. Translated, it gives CASSLAGENTGELFF.

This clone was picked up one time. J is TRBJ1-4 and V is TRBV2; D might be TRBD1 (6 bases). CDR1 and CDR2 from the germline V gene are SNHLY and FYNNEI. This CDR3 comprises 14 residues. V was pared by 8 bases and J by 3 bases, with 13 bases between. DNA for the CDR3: TGTGCCAGCCTCAAACAGGGCCCTAATGAAAAACTGTTTTTT. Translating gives CASLKQGPNEKLFF.

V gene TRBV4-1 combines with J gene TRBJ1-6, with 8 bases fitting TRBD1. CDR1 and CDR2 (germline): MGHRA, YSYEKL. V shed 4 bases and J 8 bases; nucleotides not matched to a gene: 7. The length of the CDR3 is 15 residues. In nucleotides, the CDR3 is TGCGCCAGCAGCCCCGCGGACAGGGACTATTCACCCCTCCACTTT. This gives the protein CASSPADRDYSPLHF.

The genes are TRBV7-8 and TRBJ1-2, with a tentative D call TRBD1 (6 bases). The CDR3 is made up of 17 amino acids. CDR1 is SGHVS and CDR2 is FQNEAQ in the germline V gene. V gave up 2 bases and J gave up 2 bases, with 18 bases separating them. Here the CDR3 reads CASSLFRVTGPNYGYTF. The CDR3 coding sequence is TGTGCCAGCAGCTTATTTCGGGTGACAGGTCCAAACTATGGCTACACCTTC.

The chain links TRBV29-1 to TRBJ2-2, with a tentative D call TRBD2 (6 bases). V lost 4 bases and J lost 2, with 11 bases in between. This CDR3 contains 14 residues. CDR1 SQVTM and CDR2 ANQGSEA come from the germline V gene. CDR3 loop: CSVGGDFNTGELFF. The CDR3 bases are TGCAGCGTTGGAGGGGACTTCAACACCGGGGAGCTGTTTTTT.

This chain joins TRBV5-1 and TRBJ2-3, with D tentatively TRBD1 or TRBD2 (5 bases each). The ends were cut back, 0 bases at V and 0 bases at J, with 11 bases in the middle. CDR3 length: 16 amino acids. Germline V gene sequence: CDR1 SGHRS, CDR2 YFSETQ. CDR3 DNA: TGCGCCAGCAGCTTGGGAGGGGCGGTAAGCACAGATACGCAGTATTTT. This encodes CASSLGGAVSTDTQYF.

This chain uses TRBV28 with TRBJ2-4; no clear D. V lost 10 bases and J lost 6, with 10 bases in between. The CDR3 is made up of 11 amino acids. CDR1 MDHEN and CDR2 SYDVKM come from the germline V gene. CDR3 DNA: TGTGCCACGAGAACCCCAAACATTCAGTACTTC. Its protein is CATRTPNIQYF.

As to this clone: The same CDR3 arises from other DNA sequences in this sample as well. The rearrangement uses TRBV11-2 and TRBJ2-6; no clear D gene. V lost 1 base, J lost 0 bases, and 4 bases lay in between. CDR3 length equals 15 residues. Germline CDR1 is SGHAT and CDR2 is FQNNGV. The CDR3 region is CASSLGGSGANVLTF. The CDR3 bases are TGTGCCAGCAGCTTAGGTGGCTCTGGGGCCAACGTCCTGACTTTC.

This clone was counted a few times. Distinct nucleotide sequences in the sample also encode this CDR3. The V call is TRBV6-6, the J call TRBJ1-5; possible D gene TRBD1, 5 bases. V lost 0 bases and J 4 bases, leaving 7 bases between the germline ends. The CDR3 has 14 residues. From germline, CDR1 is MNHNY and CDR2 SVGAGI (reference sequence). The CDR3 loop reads CASSYSGGNQPQHF. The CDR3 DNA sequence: TGTGCCAGCAGTTACTCGGGGGGAAATCAGCCCCAGCATTTT.

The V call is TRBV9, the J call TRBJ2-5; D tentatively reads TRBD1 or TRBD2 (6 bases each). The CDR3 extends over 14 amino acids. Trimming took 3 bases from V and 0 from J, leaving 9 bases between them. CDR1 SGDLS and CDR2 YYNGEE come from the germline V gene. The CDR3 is CASSGRGYQETQYF. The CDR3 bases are TGTGCCAGCAGCGGGAGGGGGTACCAAGAGACCCAGTACTTC.

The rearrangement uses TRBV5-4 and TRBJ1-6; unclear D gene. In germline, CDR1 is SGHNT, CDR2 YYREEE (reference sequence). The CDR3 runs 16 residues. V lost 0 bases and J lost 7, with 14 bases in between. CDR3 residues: CASSLDLAERNSPLHF. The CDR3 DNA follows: TGTGCCAGCAGCTTGGACTTAGCAGAGCGGAATTCACCCCTCCACTTT.

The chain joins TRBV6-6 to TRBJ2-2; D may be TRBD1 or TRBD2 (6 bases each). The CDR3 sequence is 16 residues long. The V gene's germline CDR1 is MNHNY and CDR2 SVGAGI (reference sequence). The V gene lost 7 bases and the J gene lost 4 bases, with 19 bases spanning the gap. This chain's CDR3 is CASKPSGAPATGELFF. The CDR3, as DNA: TGTGCCAGCAAGCCTTCGGGGGCACCAGCCACCGGGGAGCTGTTTTTT.

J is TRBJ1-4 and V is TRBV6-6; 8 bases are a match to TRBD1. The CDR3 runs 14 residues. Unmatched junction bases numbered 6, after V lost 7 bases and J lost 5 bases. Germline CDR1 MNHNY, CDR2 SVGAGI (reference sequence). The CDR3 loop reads CASTPTGGNEKLFF. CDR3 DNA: TGTGCCAGCACACCCACAGGGGGGAATGAAAAACTGTTTTTT.

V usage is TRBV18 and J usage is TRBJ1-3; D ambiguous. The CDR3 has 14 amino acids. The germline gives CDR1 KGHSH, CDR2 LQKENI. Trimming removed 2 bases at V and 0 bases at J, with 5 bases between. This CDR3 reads CASSPDLSGNTIYF. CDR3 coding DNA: TGTGCCAGCTCACCAGATCTCTCTGGAAACACCATATATTTT.

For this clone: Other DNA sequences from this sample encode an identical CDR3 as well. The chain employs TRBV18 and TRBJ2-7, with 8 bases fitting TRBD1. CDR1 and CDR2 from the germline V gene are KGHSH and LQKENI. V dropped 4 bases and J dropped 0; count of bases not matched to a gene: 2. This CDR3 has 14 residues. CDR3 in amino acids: CASSRQGPSYEQYF. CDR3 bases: TGTGCCAGCTCACGACAGGGGCCCTCCTACGAGCAGTACTTC.

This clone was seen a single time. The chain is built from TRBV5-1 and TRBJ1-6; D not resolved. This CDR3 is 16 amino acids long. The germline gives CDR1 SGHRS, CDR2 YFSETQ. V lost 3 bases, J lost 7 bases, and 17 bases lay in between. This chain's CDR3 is CASSSRSSPENSPLHF. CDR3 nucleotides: TGCGCCAGCAGCTCACGGTCCAGCCCGGAGAATTCACCCCTCCACTTT.

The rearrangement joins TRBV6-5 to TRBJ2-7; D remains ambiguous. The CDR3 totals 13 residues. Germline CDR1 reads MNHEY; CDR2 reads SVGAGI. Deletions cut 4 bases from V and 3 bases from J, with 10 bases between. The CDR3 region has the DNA TGTGCCAGCAGTTCCCCACCTCTCTACGAGCAGTACTTC. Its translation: CASSSPPLYEQYF.

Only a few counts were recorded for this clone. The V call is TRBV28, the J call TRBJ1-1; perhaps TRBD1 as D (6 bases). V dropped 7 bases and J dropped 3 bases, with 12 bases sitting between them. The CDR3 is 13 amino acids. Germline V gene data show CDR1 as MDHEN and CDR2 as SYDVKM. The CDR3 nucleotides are TGTGCCAGCATCGGGGGCGGGGACACTGAAGCTTTCTTT. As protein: CASIGGGDTEAFF.